These 20 T cell receptor beta chains were sequenced from one sample in a study of post-analysis software for immune sequencing data. Whole-study findings and limits: Several TRBV segments, TRBV5-6, TRBV5-1 and TRBV20-1 among them, were found more frequent in patients than controls.

TCR beta cDNA libraries included unique molecular identifiers. TCRdb recomputed calls from the PCR reads with MiXCR, one row per CDR3 protein. The sample records 750,000 to 950,000 distinct CDR3 sequences, approximately 53% being singletons. Their target antigens are unknown. Source material: blood. The receptors were sampled from a girl under 18 with multiple sclerosis.

The chain carries TRBV29-1 and TRBJ2-1; 11 positions match TRBD2. This CDR3 has 13 amino acids. Looked up from germline, CDR1 is SQVTM and CDR2 is ANQGSEA. The ends lost 7 bases at V and 4 bases at J; junction bases unmatched: 3. The CDR3 loop reads CSAGTSGYNEQFF. The CDR3 region has the DNA TGCAGCGCCGGGACTAGCGGTTACAATGAGCAGTTCTTC.

V is TRBV3-1 and J is TRBJ2-1; D is perhaps TRBD1 (6 bases). Germline-derived CDR1 and CDR2 are LGHDT and YNNKEL (reference sequence). Trimming stripped 4 bases from V and 4 bases from J, with 20 bases between. The CDR3 runs to 17 residues. The CDR3: CASSLTRGAGQYNEQFF. The CDR3 DNA reads TGTGCCAGCAGCCTCACCAGGGGCGCTGGACAGTACAATGAGCAGTTCTTC.

This clonotype was seen more than once but under ten times. The chain recombines TRBV9 with TRBJ2-7; D is possibly TRBD1 or TRBD2 (5 bases each). The CDR3 runs to 16 residues. CDR1 SGDLS and CDR2 YYNGEE come from the germline V gene. Trimming shortened V by 4 bases and J by 3 bases, and 20 bases separated the two germline ends. The CDR3 sequence is CASSPRGSGLDYEQYF. CDR3 sequence (DNA): TGTGCCAGCAGCCCGAGGGGTTCAGGACTCGACTACGAGCAGTACTTC.

This chain uses TRBV7-3 with TRBJ1-1; 7 bases agree with TRBD1. Losses at the gene ends were 4 bases for V and 3 bases for J; bases not matched to a gene: 11. CDR1 and CDR2 from the germline V gene are SGHTA and FQGTGA. This CDR3 spans 16 amino acids. Here the CDR3 reads CASSSYPGGGDTEAFF. In DNA, the CDR3 is TGTGCCAGCAGCTCCTATCCAGGGGGAGGGGACACTGAAGCTTTCTTT.

The chain is built from TRBV14 and TRBJ2-5; D possibly corresponds to TRBD2 (6 bases). V was shortened by 6 bases and J by 6 bases, with 14 bases between the two germline ends. This CDR3 comprises 13 residues. Germline-derived CDR1 and CDR2 are SGHDN and FVKESK. The CDR3 coding sequence is TGTGCCAGCAGTGCCGGACTACCTCAGACCCAGTACTTC. Translation gives CASSAGLPQTQYF.

The chain couples TRBV5-6 to TRBJ1-1, with a tentative D call TRBD1 (6 bases). V dropped 5 bases and J dropped 0 bases, with 14 bases sitting between them. The germline V gene has CDR1 SGHDT and CDR2 YYEEEE. The length of the CDR3 is 15 residues. The CDR3 DNA is TGTGCCAGCAGACTAGGACAGCGAATGAACACTGAAGCTTTCTTT. Translating it yields CASRLGQRMNTEAFF.

CDR3 protein: CASSQVAIGTFEQFF. For the CDR3, the DNA is TGTGCCAGCAGCCAAGTAGCGATCGGGACTTTTGAGCAGTTCTTC. The chain combines TRBV3-1 with TRBJ2-7, with D perhaps TRBD2 (6 bases). The better agreement between TRBJ2-1 and the DNA end casts doubt on the J call. CDR3 length: 15 residues. CDR1 is LGHDT, CDR2 YNNKEL, per germline (reference sequence).

The gene calls are TRBV4-2 and TRBJ1-2; 7 nucleotides align to TRBD1. V lost 3 bases, J lost 8 bases, and 18 bases stayed unmatched. In germline, CDR1 is LGHNA, CDR2 YNFKEQ. The CDR3 is 17 amino acids. The CDR3 nucleotides read TGTGCCAGCAGCCACCGTGAAGGGGGCCAGGATGGGGGAGGCTACACCTTC. Translating it yields CASSHREGGQDGGGYTF.

This clonotype was seen just once. This chain connects TRBV20-1 to TRBJ2-7; 11 bases are shared with TRBD2. Germline trimming cut 1 base from V and 5 bases from J; bases unmatched to any gene: 7. Per germline, CDR1 DFQATT and CDR2 SNEGSKA (reference sequence). CDR3 size: 15 residues. The CDR3 reads CSARAPSGRKDEQYF. For the CDR3, the DNA is TGCAGTGCTAGAGCCCCTAGCGGGAGGAAGGACGAGCAGTACTTC.

This chain links TRBV3-1 with TRBJ2-3, with TRBD2 matching over 7 bases. The V gene end was trimmed by 0 bases and the J gene end by 1 base; junction bases not matched to a gene: 7. Looked up from germline, CDR1 is LGHDT and CDR2 is YNNKEL (reference sequence). There are 17 residues in the CDR3. The CDR3 reads CASSQDLAGVGTDTQYF. In DNA form, the CDR3 reads TGTGCCAGCAGCCAAGATCTGGCGGGAGTGGGCACAGATACGCAGTATTTT.

This clonotype has only one observation. The chain joins TRBV7-3 to TRBJ2-1; possible D gene TRBD2, 6 bases. The germline V gene has CDR1 SGHTA and CDR2 FQGTGA. The V end was cut by 7 bases, the J end by 8 bases, with 15 bases between. This CDR3 contains 13 residues. The CDR3 is CASTSGLRDEQFF. For the CDR3, the DNA is TGTGCCAGCACCTCAGGACTAAGGGATGAGCAGTTCTTC.

This chain joins TRBV20-1 and TRBJ2-1, with a possible D match to TRBD1 (5 bases). CDR1 and CDR2 (germline): DFQATT, SNEGSKA (reference sequence). This CDR3 is 12 amino acids long. V lost 7 bases, J lost 5 bases, and 12 bases lay in between. The CDR3: CSGQTENNEQFF. CDR3 nucleotide sequence: TGCAGTGGCCAGACAGAGAACAATGAGCAGTTCTTC.

This clonotype was detected once. This chain joins TRBV20-1 and TRBJ2-3; TRBD2 is a possible D gene (7 bases). Germline CDR1 is DFQATT and CDR2 is SNEGSKA (reference sequence). CDR3 length: 15 residues. V lost 0 bases and J 6 bases, leaving 16 bases between the germline ends. In DNA form, the CDR3 reads TGCAGTGCTAGAGATGGGGGGCGGGGGAGGGATACGCAGTATTTT. Protein product: CSARDGGRGRDTQYF.

This clonotype was recorded only once. The chain links TRBV6-5 to TRBJ2-7, with TRBD1 matching 12 bases. Germline V gene sequence: CDR1 MNHEY, CDR2 SVGAGI. The CDR3 extends over 16 amino acids. Trimming cost V 4 bases and J 6 bases; bases outside gene matches: 10. This chain's CDR3 is CASSSVSGTGGAEQYF. CDR3 nucleotides: TGTGCCAGCAGTTCCGTCTCCGGGACAGGGGGCGCCGAGCAGTACTTC.

The chain has TRBV20-1 and TRBJ1-2; no reliable D call. CDR3 length: 13 residues. The germline V gene has CDR1 DFQATT and CDR2 SNEGSKA (reference sequence). V lost 5 bases and J lost 5, with 15 bases in between. The CDR3 bases are TGCAGTGCTCGAACTCGGACGGAGTATGGCTACACCTTC. Encoded protein: CSARTRTEYGYTF.

In this sample, this clonotype turned up a few times. The V and J genes are TRBV5-1 and TRBJ2-1; 11 bases are shared with TRBD2. The CDR3 is 14 residues long. V shed 0 bases and J 9 bases; nucleotides not matched to a gene: 2. Germline assignment: CDR1 SGHRS and CDR2 YFSETQ. DNA for the CDR3: TGCGCCAGCAGCTTGGCTAGCGGGAGGTCTGAGCAGTTCTTC. As protein: CASSLASGRSEQFF.

The chain carries TRBV12-3 or TRBV12-4 and TRBJ2-1, with 8 bases fitting TRBD2. J lost 4 bases, V lost 2 bases, and 4 bases had no gene match. The CDR3 runs 15 residues. CDR3 residues: CASSLFPGGYNEQFF. As DNA, the CDR3 is TGTGCCAGCAGTTTATTCCCGGGGGGGTACAATGAGCAGTTCTTC.

The rearrangement links TRBV3-1 to TRBJ1-4, with 9 bases aligning to TRBD1. V trimming: 1 base; J trimming: 5 bases; junction bases outside the gene matches: 5. The CDR3 is made up of 16 amino acids. The germline V gene has CDR1 LGHDT and CDR2 YNNKEL (reference sequence). CDR3 amino acids: CASSQGVGTGNEKLFF. Here the CDR3 DNA reads TGTGCCAGCAGCCAAGGGGTCGGGACAGGGAATGAAAAACTGTTTTTT. Full variable domain (missing parts from reference TRBV3-1 and TRBJ1-4): DTAVSQTPKYLVTQMGNDKSIKCEQNLGHDTMYWYKQDSKKFLKIMFSYNNKELIINETVPNRFSPKSPDKAHLNLHINSLELGDSAVYFCASSQGVGTGNEKLFFGSGTQLSVL.

The gene calls are TRBV6-5 and TRBJ1-2; 7 nucleotides match TRBD1. CDR1 and CDR2 (germline): MNHEY, SVGAGI. The CDR3 contains 15 residues. J lost 5 bases, V lost 7 bases, and 13 bases had no gene match. In DNA form, the CDR3 reads TGTGCCAGCATCTCGCCGTCACAGGGGACTTATGGCTACACCTTC. This codes for CASISPSQGTYGYTF.

This clonotype was recorded at least ten times. The rearrangement links TRBV20-1 to TRBJ2-5; D gene unclear. This CDR3 is 13 amino acids long. Germline CDR1 reads DFQATT; CDR2 reads SNEGSKA (reference sequence). Deletions cut 0 bases from V and 9 bases from J, with 14 bases between. The CDR3 sequence: CSARDARKSAQYF. For the CDR3, the DNA is TGCAGTGCTAGAGACGCCAGGAAGTCGGCCCAGTACTTC.